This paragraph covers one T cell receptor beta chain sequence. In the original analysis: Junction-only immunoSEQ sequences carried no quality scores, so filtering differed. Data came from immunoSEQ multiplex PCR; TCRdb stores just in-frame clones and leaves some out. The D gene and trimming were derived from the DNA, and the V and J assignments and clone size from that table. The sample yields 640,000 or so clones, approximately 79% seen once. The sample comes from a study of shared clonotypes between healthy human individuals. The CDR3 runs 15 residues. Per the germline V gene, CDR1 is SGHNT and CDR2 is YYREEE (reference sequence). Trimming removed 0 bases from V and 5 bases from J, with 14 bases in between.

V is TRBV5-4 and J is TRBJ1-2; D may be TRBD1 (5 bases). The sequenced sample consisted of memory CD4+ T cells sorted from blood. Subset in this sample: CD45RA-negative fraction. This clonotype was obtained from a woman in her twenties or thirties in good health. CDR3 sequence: CASSLVNRRDYGYTF. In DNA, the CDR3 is TGTGCCAGCAGCTTGGTGAACAGGCGGGATTATGGCTACACCTTC.